The clone carrying this TCR beta chain has at least ten counts. The antigen is not known. iRepertoire HTBI primers and Arm-PCR of CDR3 regions built TCR beta libraries. TCRdb re-derived calls from the multiplex PCR reads in MiXCR, one entry per CDR3 protein. The data contain hundreds of thousands of distinct CDR3 sequences, 20% to 25% of them seen just once; the ten biggest clones take up around 7%. These data are taken from a study of regulatory T cells in long-lasting Graves disease. The time point here: persistent/refractory GD, antithyroid drugs over 5 years with positive TRAb. Extracted PBMC RNA gave rise to the TCR library. American Thyroid Association guidelines served as the basis for diagnosing Graves' disease. Study outcomes and limitations: Analyses excluded thyroid tissue, covering peripheral blood alone.

This clonotype was sampled from a female donor with Graves disease. The sequenced sample was peripheral blood mononuclear cells (PBMCs), obtained when the disease was refractory, from a patient treated with antithyroid drugs.

CDR3 sequence (DNA): TGTGCCAGCAGTTTACGACCGGGACACGGGCGGCCCCAGCATTTT. The encoded protein is CASSLRPGHGRPQHF. The V call is TRBV28, the J call TRBJ1-5; D is possibly TRBD1 (6 bases). CDR1 is MDHEN and CDR2 is SYDVKM in the germline V gene. The CDR3 extends over 15 amino acids. V lost 2 bases to trimming and J lost 9 bases, with 17 bases between them.